One and the same sample provided the 27 T cell receptor beta chains below, sequenced in a study of persistence of HIV-infected CD4 T cells. These receptors' antigens are unknown. The immunoSEQ assay was version 4, run in survey mode. Method: immunoSEQ multiplex PCR; TCRdb's copy keeps in-frame clones and lacks some. The sample includes tens of thousands of clones, around 90% of them seen just once. Anti-CD3/anti-CD28 beads served as a nonspecific positive control stimulus. Sorting of responding CD4+ T cells relied on upregulated CD40 ligand together with CD69. The specimen was CD4+ T cells sorted from PBMCs after roughly 18-hour stimulation, collected from a patient who received antiretroviral therapy. These receptors all stem from an adult woman with HIV who was CMV-seropositive.

This chain connects TRBV2 to TRBJ1-2; no clear D gene. Germline assignment: CDR1 SNHLY and CDR2 FYNNEI. This CDR3 comprises 13 residues. V was pared by 5 bases and J by 8 bases, with 15 bases between. CDR3 DNA sequence: TGTGCCAGCAGTACCTACGGGCCTGGGGGCTACACCTTC. It yields the protein CASSTYGPGGYTF.

V and J are TRBV10-3 and TRBJ1-1; TRBD1 agrees at 10 bases. This CDR3 has 12 residues. V lost 11 bases to trimming and J lost 6 bases; unmatched junction nucleotides: 6. Germline-derived CDR1 and CDR2 are ENHRY and SYGVKD. The CDR3 sequence: CAVGQGEAEAFF. CDR3 DNA sequence: TGTGCCGTAGGACAGGGGGAAGCTGAAGCTTTCTTT.

The chain employs TRBV7-2 and TRBJ1-5, with TRBD1 matching 8 bases. This CDR3 region has 15 residues. CDR1 and CDR2 from the germline V gene are SGHTA and FQGNSA. J gave up 9 bases and V 5 bases, and 12 bases lay outside the gene matches. DNA for the CDR3: TGTGCCAGCAGCGGGGGGGGGACAGGTCCCCGGCCCCAGCATTTT. Amino acid sequence: CASSGGGTGPRPQHF.

The V and J genes are TRBV28 and TRBJ2-5; D is possibly TRBD1 or TRBD2 (5 bases each). With 5 bases removed from V and 4 bases from J, the gap between germline ends came to 14 bases. Germline CDR1 and CDR2: MDHEN and SYDVKM. The CDR3 runs 14 residues. CDR3 sequence (DNA): TGTGCCAGCAGTGGGGGTTCGGTCGGAGAGACCCAGTACTTC. Translation gives CASSGGSVGETQYF.

The V call is TRBV9, the J call TRBJ2-6, with TRBD1 matching 7 bases. Germline assignment: CDR1 SGDLS and CDR2 YYNGEE. CDR3 length: 18 residues. V lost 1 base to trimming and J lost 0 bases; unmatched junction nucleotides: 7. The CDR3 nucleotides read TGTGCCAGCAGCGTAACGGGACAGAGAGGCTCTGGGGCCAACGTCCTGACTTTC. Protein product: CASSVTGQRGSGANVLTF.

This chain links TRBV10-3 with TRBJ1-5; TRBD1 matches at 11 bases. CDR1 is ENHRY, CDR2 SYGVKD, per germline. The ends lost 7 bases at V and 5 bases at J; junction bases unmatched: 1. This CDR3 contains 13 residues. The CDR3 sequence: CAIKGQGDQPQHF. The CDR3 DNA reads TGTGCCATCAAGGGACAGGGGGATCAGCCCCAGCATTTT.

V and J are TRBV19 and TRBJ1-1; D gene ambiguous. Germline values: CDR1 LNHDA, CDR2 SQIVND (reference sequence). Trimming shortened V by 4 bases and J by 6 bases, and 6 bases separated the two germline ends. This CDR3 is 11 amino acids long. This CDR3 reads CASSTLAEAFF. The CDR3 DNA follows: TGTGCCAGTAGTACCTTAGCTGAAGCTTTCTTT.

This chain connects TRBV2 to TRBJ2-1, with TRBD1 as a possible D gene (6 bases). Deletions cut 7 bases from V and 5 bases from J, with 18 bases between. CDR3 size: 15 residues. CDR1 is SNHLY and CDR2 is FYNNEI in the germline V gene. The CDR3 loop reads CASTLGGQLNNEQFF. In DNA, the CDR3 is TGTGCCAGCACCCTCGGAGGACAGCTCAACAATGAGCAGTTCTTC.

This clone is a singleton in its sample. V is TRBV12-5 and J is TRBJ1-1; D ambiguous. This CDR3 has 14 amino acids. The germline gives CDR1 LGHNT, CDR2 FRNRAP. Trimming took 6 bases from V and 0 from J, leaving 11 bases between them. CDR3 residues: CASGAGFMNTEAFF. CDR3 coding DNA: TGTGCTAGTGGAGCGGGGTTCATGAACACTGAAGCTTTCTTT.

V usage is TRBV30 and J usage is TRBJ2-1, with 7 bases matching TRBD1. The junction had 4 bases not matched to a gene; V was cut back by 0 bases and J by 2 bases. The length of the CDR3 is 15 residues. CDR1 is GTSNPN and CDR2 is SVGIG in the germline V gene (reference sequence). The CDR3 sequence is CAWSVRQGPYNEQFF. CDR3 sequence (DNA): TGTGCCTGGAGTGTACGACAGGGACCCTACAATGAGCAGTTCTTC.

This chain connects TRBV19 to TRBJ1-1; D perhaps matches TRBD1 (6 bases). With 7 bases removed from V and 5 bases from J, the gap between germline ends came to 20 bases. The germline gives CDR1 LNHDA, CDR2 SQIVND (reference sequence). The length of the CDR3 is 15 residues. The CDR3 coding sequence is TGTGCCAGTATCCATGGGGGGGCCCAGCGAACTGAAGCTTTCTTT. It specifies CASIHGGAQRTEAFF.

In nucleotides, the CDR3 is TGCGCCAGCAGCCCCGGAGGCCTACACCCGAACACTGAAGCTTTCTTT. It is translated as CASSPGGLHPNTEAFF. The chain uses TRBV5-1 and TRBJ1-1, with D hard to call. Germline values: CDR1 SGHRS, CDR2 YFSETQ. Trimming pared 4 bases from V and 1 base from J, leaving 17 bases between. This CDR3 region has 16 residues.

A remark on this clone: The sample has other DNA sequences that encode this CDR3 too. The V gene is TRBV27, the J gene TRBJ1-1; D possibly corresponds to TRBD1 (5 bases). The CDR3 runs to 15 residues. Germline assignment: CDR1 MNHEY and CDR2 SMNVEV (reference sequence). V shed 5 bases and J shed 0 bases, with 13 bases lying between them. CDR3 DNA sequence: TGTGCCAGCAGTCTAAGACAGACTATGAACACTGAAGCTTTCTTT. Translating gives CASSLRQTMNTEAFF.

This clone appeared a single time. V is TRBV18 and J is TRBJ2-2; D not resolved. The CDR3 covers 18 residues. CDR1 KGHSH and CDR2 LQKENI come from the germline V gene. V dropped 1 base and J dropped 4 bases, with 19 bases sitting between them. The CDR3 sequence is CASSPLIQTKTLTGELFF. DNA of the CDR3: TGTGCCAGCTCACCACTAATTCAAACGAAAACTCTCACCGGGGAGCTGTTTTTT.

The chain uses TRBV1 and TRBJ2-5; the table gives TRBD2 as D, unverified against the DNA. TRBV1 is a listed pseudogene. There are 14 residues in the CDR3. The DNA for the CDR3 is TGCACCAGCAGCCAAGGGACTAGCGGGGAGACCCAGTACTTC. Translation: CTSSQGTSGETQYF.

This chain joins TRBV30 and TRBJ2-1, with a tentative D call TRBD2 (6 bases). Trimming stripped 7 bases from V and 0 bases from J, with 13 bases between. Germline CDR1 is GTSNPN and CDR2 is SVGIG (reference sequence). CDR3 length: 14 residues. CDR3 region: CASISGSSYNEQFF. The CDR3 DNA reads TGTGCCTCCATTAGCGGCTCCTCCTACAATGAGCAGTTCTTC.

This rearrangement joins TRBV2 to TRBJ2-1; D could derive from TRBD1 or TRBD2 (6 bases each). This CDR3 has 16 residues. From germline, CDR1 is SNHLY and CDR2 FYNNEI. The V and J ends lost 6 bases and 0 bases respectively, with 15 bases between them. The CDR3 is CASSDVGGSSYNEQFF. The CDR3 DNA is TGTGCCAGCAGCGACGTAGGGGGGAGCTCCTACAATGAGCAGTTCTTC.

The chain recombines TRBV19 with TRBJ2-5; 10 bases line up with TRBD1. This CDR3 is built from 14 residues. Germline-derived CDR1 and CDR2 are LNHDA and SQIVND (reference sequence). With V trimmed by 5 bases and J by 5 bases, 5 bases remained unmatched. The chain's CDR3 is CASSADRGKETQYF. CDR3 bases: TGTGCCAGTAGTGCGGACAGGGGGAAGGAGACCCAGTACTTC.

This clone was observed a single time. The chain uses TRBV7-8 and TRBJ2-2; possible D gene TRBD2, 6 bases. The CDR3 runs 15 residues. Trimming pared 1 base from V and 7 bases from J, leaving 13 bases between. Germline values: CDR1 SGHVS, CDR2 FQNEAQ. Here the CDR3 reads CASSLVAAGDGELFF. The DNA of the CDR3 is TGTGCCAGCAGCTTAGTAGCGGCGGGTGACGGGGAGCTGTTTTTT.

This sequence joins TRBV2 and TRBJ2-5, with TRBD2 matching 8 bases. The CDR3 is 14 amino acids. CDR1 SNHLY and CDR2 FYNNEI come from the germline V gene. The J segment lost 7 bases and the V segment lost 7 bases, leaving 11 bases of the junction unmatched. As DNA, the CDR3 is TGTGCCAGCACGGGACTAGGTCGTTTGGGGACCCAGTACTTC. This codes for CASTGLGRLGTQYF.

This clone was observed a single time. The V gene is TRBV6-5, the J gene TRBJ1-1; D is ambiguous. Germline CDR1 is MNHEY and CDR2 is SVGAGI. Trimming took 7 bases from V and 1 from J, leaving 10 bases between them. This CDR3 has 13 amino acids. CDR3 in amino acids: CASKPGGNTEAFF. The CDR3 nucleotides are TGTGCCAGCAAGCCAGGCGGGAACACTGAAGCTTTCTTT.

In DNA form, the CDR3 reads TGTGCCAGCAGAAGGACAGGGGGCAATGAGCAGTTCTTC. It encodes CASRRTGGNEQFF. The chain couples TRBV7-3 to TRBJ2-1; 10 nucleotides align to TRBD1. V was clipped by 6 bases and J by 6 bases; unmatched bases: 2. The germline CDR1 and CDR2 sequences are SGHTA and FQGTGA. The CDR3 totals 13 residues. The full variable domain, in which reference TRBV7-3 and TRBJ2-1 provide the parts outside the CDR3, is GAGVSQTPSNKVTEKGKYVELRCDPISGHTALYWYRQSLGQGPEFLIYFQGTGAADDSGLPNDRFFAVRPEGSVSTLKIQRTERGDSAVYLCASRRTGGNEQFFGPGTRLTVL.

V usage is TRBV20-1 and J usage is TRBJ1-2; D gene unclear. There are 10 residues in the CDR3. Per the germline V gene, CDR1 is DFQATT and CDR2 is SNEGSKA (reference sequence). V lost 7 bases and J 3 bases, leaving 6 bases between the germline ends. This CDR3 reads CSVGDYGYTF. The CDR3 DNA reads as TGCAGTGTGGGAGACTATGGCTACACCTTC.

V and J are TRBV9 and TRBJ2-3; 7 bases match TRBD1. V was clipped by 2 bases and J by 4 bases; unmatched bases: 7. This CDR3 contains 15 residues. Germline CDR1 and CDR2: SGDLS and YYNGEE. CDR3 residues: CASSVEGARADTQYF. The CDR3 region has the DNA TGTGCCAGCAGCGTTGAGGGGGCCCGGGCAGATACGCAGTATTTT.

This rearrangement joins TRBV14 to TRBJ1-1, with no clear D. This CDR3 has 14 amino acids. V was trimmed by 4 bases and J by 6 bases, leaving 15 bases between them. Per germline, CDR1 SGHDN and CDR2 FVKESK. CDR3 sequence (DNA): TGTGCCAGCAGCCGGACCGGGCTTGGGGCTGAAGCTTTCTTT. Amino acids: CASSRTGLGAEAFF.

The J gene is TRBJ1-6, the V gene TRBV2; maybe TRBD1 (5 bases). The germline V and J ends were trimmed by 6 bases and 13 bases, with 22 bases remaining between them. The CDR3 sequence is 15 residues long. Germline V gene sequence: CDR1 SNHLY, CDR2 FYNNEI. In DNA, the CDR3 is TGTGCCAGCAGCCCACGATCTGGGACGGCTTCTCCCCTCCACTTT. Amino acids: CASSPRSGTASPLHF.

This CDR3 reads CASSRLQGASEGYTF. CDR3 coding DNA: TGTGCCAGCAGCCGCCTACAGGGGGCGTCGGAGGGCTACACCTTC. This sequence joins TRBV3-1 (or the pseudogene TRBV3-2) and TRBJ1-2; 9 nucleotides align to TRBD1. This CDR3 comprises 15 residues. Germline loops: CDR1 LGHDT, CDR2 YNNKEL (reference sequence). J was trimmed by 8 bases and V by 4 bases; bases with no gene match: 11.